The clone carrying this T cell receptor beta chain was recorded a few times. Its target is unknown. In the same sample, other DNA sequences code for this CDR3. The ends lost 0 bases at V and 7 bases at J; junction bases unmatched: 7. CDR3 length equals 16 residues. Germline V lookup: CDR1 MRHNA, CDR2 SNTAGT. These data belong to a study of cytomegalovirus exposure and HLA in healthy donors. The PCR was carried out with 60 Vbeta primers and 13 Jbeta primers. Method: immunoSEQ multiplex PCR; TCRdb's copy keeps in-frame clones and lacks some. This sample has over 150,000 clones, with 65% to 80% found just once. Findings of the study overall: Reports credit the classifier with highly specific, highly sensitive diagnosis of cytomegalovirus status. Within an earlier analysis, most TCR beta V segments proved productive either about 87% or about 30% of the time. In most subjects, TCR beta sequences reportedly gave accurate predictions of HLA-A and HLA-B alleles.

The clonotype comes from a man aged 40-50 years in good health and CMV-seronegative. Sequencing was performed on PBMCs. The chain joins TRBV6-4 to TRBJ2-1, with 9 bases matching TRBD2. In DNA, the CDR3 is TGTGCCAGCAGTGACTCGGGCGGGGGGGCTTATAATGAGCAGTTCTTC. It is translated as CASSDSGGGAYNEQFF.